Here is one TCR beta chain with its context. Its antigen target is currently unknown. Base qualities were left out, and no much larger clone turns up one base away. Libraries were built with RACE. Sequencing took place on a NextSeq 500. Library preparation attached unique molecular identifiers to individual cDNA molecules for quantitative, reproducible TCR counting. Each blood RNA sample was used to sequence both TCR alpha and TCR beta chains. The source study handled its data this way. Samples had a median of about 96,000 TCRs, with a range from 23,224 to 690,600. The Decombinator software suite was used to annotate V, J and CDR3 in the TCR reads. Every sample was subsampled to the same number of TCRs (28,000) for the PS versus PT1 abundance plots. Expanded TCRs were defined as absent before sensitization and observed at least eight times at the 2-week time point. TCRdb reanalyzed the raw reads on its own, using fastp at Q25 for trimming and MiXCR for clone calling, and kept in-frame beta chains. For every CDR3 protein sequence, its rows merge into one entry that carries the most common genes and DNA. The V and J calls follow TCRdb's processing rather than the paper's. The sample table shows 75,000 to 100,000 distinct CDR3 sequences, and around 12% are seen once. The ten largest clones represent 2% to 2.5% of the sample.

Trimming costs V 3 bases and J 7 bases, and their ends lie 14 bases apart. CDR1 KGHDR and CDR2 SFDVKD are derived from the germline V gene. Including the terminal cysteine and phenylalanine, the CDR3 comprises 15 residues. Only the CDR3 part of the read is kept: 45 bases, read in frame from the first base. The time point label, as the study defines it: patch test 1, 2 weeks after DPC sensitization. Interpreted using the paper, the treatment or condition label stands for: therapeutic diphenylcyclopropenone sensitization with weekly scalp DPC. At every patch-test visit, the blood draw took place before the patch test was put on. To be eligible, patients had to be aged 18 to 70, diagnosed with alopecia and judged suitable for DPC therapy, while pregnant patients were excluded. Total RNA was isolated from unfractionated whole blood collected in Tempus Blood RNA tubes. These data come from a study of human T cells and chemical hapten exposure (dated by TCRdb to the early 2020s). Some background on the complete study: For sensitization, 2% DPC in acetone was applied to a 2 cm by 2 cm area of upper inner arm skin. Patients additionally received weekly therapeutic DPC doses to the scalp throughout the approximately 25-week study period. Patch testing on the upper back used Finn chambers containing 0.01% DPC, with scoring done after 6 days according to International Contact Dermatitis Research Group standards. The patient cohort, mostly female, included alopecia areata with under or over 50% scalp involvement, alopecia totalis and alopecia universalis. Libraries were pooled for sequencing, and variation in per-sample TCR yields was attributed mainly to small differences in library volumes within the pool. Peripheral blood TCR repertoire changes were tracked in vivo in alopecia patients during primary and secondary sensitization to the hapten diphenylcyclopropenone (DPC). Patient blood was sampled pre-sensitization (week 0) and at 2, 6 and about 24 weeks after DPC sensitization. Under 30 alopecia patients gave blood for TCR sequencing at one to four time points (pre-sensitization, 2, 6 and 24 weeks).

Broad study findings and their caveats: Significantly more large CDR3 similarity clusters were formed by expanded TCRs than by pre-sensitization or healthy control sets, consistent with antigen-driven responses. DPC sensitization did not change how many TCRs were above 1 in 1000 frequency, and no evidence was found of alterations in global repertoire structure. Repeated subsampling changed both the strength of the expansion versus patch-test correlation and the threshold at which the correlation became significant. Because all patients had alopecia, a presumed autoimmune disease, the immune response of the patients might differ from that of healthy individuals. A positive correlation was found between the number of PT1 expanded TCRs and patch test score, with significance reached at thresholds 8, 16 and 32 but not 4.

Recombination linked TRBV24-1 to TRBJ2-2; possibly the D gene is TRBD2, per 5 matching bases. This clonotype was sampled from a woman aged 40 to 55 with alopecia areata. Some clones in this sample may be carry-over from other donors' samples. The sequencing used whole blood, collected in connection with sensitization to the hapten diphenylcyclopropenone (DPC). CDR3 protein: CATSDEGRGGGELFF. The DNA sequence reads TGTGCCACCAGTGATGAAGGGCGCGGAGGCGGGGAGCTGTTTTTT.